The clone carrying this TCR beta chain showed up many times. The data stem from a study of read filtering for tumor transcriptome and immune sequencing. Study as a whole: TCR-mapped reads were about 3.5 to 11 million with IR-seq versus roughly 80 to 1,300 with RNA-seq.

From around 440 ng of RNA, a library with molecular barcoded alpha/delta and beta/gamma adaptors was made. TCRdb processed the reads anew with MiXCR; each CDR3 protein has one entry. Altogether more than 35,000 distinct CDR3 sequences are present, 10% to 15% being singletons, with the ten largest covering 30% to 40%. Every patient had bone marrow sampled while the disease was active. The sequencing input was a population of CD138-negative cells sorted from bone marrow. This sequence originates from a donor at least 40 years old with multiple myeloma.

The CDR3 DNA follows: TGTGCCAGCAGCTTAGGGTCTAGCGGGGTACATCTACTGCACAATGAGCAGTTCTTC. Protein: CASSLGSSGVHLLHNEQFF. J is TRBJ2-1 and V is TRBV7-9; 9 bases line up with TRBD2. Germline V CDR1 and CDR2: SEHNR, FQNEAQ (reference sequence). This CDR3 is 19 amino acids long. With V trimmed by 1 base and J by 5 bases, 15 bases remained unmatched.